This T cell receptor beta chain comes out of a study of blood T cells in healthy people across ages. In the case of this clonotype: No antigen is known for it. The junction departs from germline at one end; a sequencing error may be responsible.

Germline CDR1 LGHNA, CDR2 YSLEER. This CDR3 has 15 amino acids. The study, taken as a whole, reports: Long-lived donors carried more naive CD4+ cells and greater diversity than aged donors. Researchers deemed the diversity estimates from one million T cells underestimates. Per million T cells, the diversity of TCR beta decreased roughly linearly as age advanced.

Then a second PCR, running roughly 7 to 11 cycles, was carried out with a sample-barcoded 5' primer and a J-beta primer mix. TCRdb independently ran MiXCR on the 5' RACE reads; one entry per CDR3 protein. This table has more than 750,000 distinct CDR3 sequences, roughly 29% appearing once. This same sample was also part of a study on T cells of mothers and their children.

This chain links TRBV4-3 with TRBJ1-3; D unclear. The source of this sequence is a woman in her 40s in good health. Sequencing used blood. CDR3 in DNA: TGCGCCGGCAGCCAACAAGGAGCAGGAGGAAACACCATATATTTT. This codes for CAGSQQGAGGNTIYF.